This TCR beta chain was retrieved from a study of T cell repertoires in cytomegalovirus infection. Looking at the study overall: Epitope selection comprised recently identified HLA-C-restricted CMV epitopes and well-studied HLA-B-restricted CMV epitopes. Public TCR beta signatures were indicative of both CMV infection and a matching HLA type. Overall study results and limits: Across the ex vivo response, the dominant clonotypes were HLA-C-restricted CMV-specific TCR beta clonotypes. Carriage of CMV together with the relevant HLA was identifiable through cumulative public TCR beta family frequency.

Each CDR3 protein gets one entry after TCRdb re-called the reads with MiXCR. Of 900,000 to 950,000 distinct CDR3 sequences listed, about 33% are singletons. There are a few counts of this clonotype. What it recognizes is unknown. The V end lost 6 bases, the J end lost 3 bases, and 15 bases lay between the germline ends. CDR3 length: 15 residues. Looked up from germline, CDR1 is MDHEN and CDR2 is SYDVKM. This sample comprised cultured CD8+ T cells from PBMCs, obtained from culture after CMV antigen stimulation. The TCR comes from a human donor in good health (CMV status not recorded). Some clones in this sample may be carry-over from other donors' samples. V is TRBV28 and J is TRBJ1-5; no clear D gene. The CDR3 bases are TGTGCCAGCAGACTTACAGCCGTAGCCAATCAGCCCCAGCATTTT. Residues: CASRLTAVANQPQHF.